This entry lists 17 T cell receptor beta chains sequenced from one sample in a study of cytomegalovirus exposure and HLA in healthy donors. The PCR employed 60 Vbeta primers together with 13 Jbeta primers. TCRdb's copy holds only in-frame clones and misses some; the assay was immunoSEQ multiplex PCR. The table has around 130,000 clones, more than 65% seen once. Sequences were obtained from PBMCs. The receptors come from a woman under 30 in good health and CMV-seronegative.

The rearrangement joins TRBV19 to TRBJ1-2; TRBD1 agrees at 8 bases. The germline gives CDR1 LNHDA, CDR2 SQIVND (reference sequence). The junction had 5 bases not matched to a gene; V was cut back by 4 bases and J by 4 bases. The CDR3 length is 14 residues. CDR3 sequence: CASSKGRGPYGYTF. As DNA, the CDR3 is TGTGCCAGTAGTAAAGGCAGGGGGCCCTATGGCTACACCTTC.

The genes are TRBV29-1 and TRBJ2-3; D perhaps matches TRBD2 (5 bases). The CDR3 contains 15 residues. CDR1 and CDR2 (germline): SQVTM, ANQGSEA. V was cut by 4 bases and J by 2 bases, with 16 bases left in between. The CDR3 DNA sequence: TGCAGCGTTGCCGGGAAGTGGAGGACCACAGATACGCAGTATTTT. It yields the protein CSVAGKWRTTDTQYF.

The CDR3 reads CASSLIPGQETQYF. CDR3 bases: TGCGCCAGCAGCTTGATTCCGGGACAAGAGACCCAGTACTTC. The chain combines TRBV5-1 with TRBJ2-5, with D possibly matching TRBD2 (5 bases). CDR1 and CDR2 from the germline V gene are SGHRS and YFSETQ. Trimming removed 1 base at V and 2 bases at J, with 9 bases between. The CDR3 length is 14 residues.

The chain carries TRBV5-1 and TRBJ2-2, with 13 bases lining up with TRBD2. The CDR3 runs 15 residues. The germline CDR1 and CDR2 sequences are SGHRS and YFSETQ. The V segment lost 3 bases and the J segment 7 bases; nucleotides outside the gene matches: 3. The CDR3 nucleotides are TGCGCCAGCAGCTCCCGGACTAGCGGGAGCGGGGAGCTGTTTTTT. As protein: CASSSRTSGSGELFF. The full variable domain, its missing parts supplied by reference TRBV5-1 and TRBJ2-2, is KAGVTQTPRYLIKTRGQQVTLSCSPISGHRSVSWYQQTPGQGLQFLFEYFSETQRNKGNFPGRFSGRQFSNSRSEMNVSTLELGDSALYLCASSSRTSGSGELFFGEGSRLTVL.

This sequence joins TRBV7-2 and TRBJ2-7, with TRBD2 matching 7 bases. The CDR3 spans 14 residues. The V gene's germline CDR1 is SGHTA and CDR2 FQGNSA. The junction had 4 bases not matched to a gene; V was cut back by 1 base and J by 4 bases. In DNA, the CDR3 is TGTGCCAGCAGCTTAGTGGCGGGAGAGTACGAGCAGTACTTC. Amino acids: CASSLVAGEYEQYF.

This clone was detected a few times. V usage is TRBV2 and J usage is TRBJ2-1; the match to TRBD2 covers 12 bases. The CDR3 is made up of 15 amino acids. V was clipped by 5 bases and J by 9 bases; unmatched bases: 8. Germline CDR1 SNHLY, CDR2 FYNNEI. The CDR3 here is CASSITSGRPSEQFF. The CDR3 DNA reads TGTGCCAGCAGTATAACTAGCGGGAGGCCCAGTGAGCAGTTCTTC.

The chain couples TRBV18 to TRBJ1-1; 10 bases match TRBD1. The CDR3 is 18 residues long. With 3 bases clipped from V and 1 base from J, the junction kept 11 bases outside the gene matches. CDR1 and CDR2 (germline): KGHSH, LQKENI. CDR3 protein: CASSPRDRGWAENTEAFF. CDR3 nucleotides: TGTGCCAGCTCACCTCGGGACAGGGGATGGGCTGAGAACACTGAAGCTTTCTTT.

This chain joins TRBV11-1 and TRBJ2-7; 11 positions match TRBD2. V was pared by 2 bases and J by 4 bases, with 1 base of the junction left unmatched. This CDR3 has 14 amino acids. The germline V gene encodes CDR1 SGHAT and CDR2 FQDESV (reference sequence). The CDR3 DNA follows: TGTGCCAGCAGCTTAAGGACTAGCGGGTACGAGCAGTACTTC. Protein product: CASSLRTSGYEQYF.

V is TRBV27 and J is TRBJ1-1; weak D call: TRBD1 (6 bases). Germline CDR1 and CDR2: MNHEY and SMNVEV (reference sequence). Trimming shortened V by 5 bases and J by 5 bases, and 9 bases separated the two germline ends. The CDR3 runs to 12 residues. The CDR3 loop is CASSPRGTEAFF. The CDR3 bases are TGTGCCAGCAGTCCTAGGGGGACTGAAGCTTTCTTT.

This sequence joins TRBV5-8 and TRBJ2-7, with D uncertain. Germline loops: CDR1 SGHTS, CDR2 YDEGEE. The CDR3 totals 12 residues. V lost 0 bases and J 6 bases, leaving 7 bases between the germline ends. The CDR3 is CASSLGPVEQYF. The CDR3 DNA is TGTGCCAGCAGCTTGGGGCCCGTCGAGCAGTACTTC.

V and J are TRBV7-9 and TRBJ1-1; no reliable D call. Germline V gene sequence: CDR1 SEHNR, CDR2 FQNEAQ (reference sequence). Trimming took 5 bases from V and 6 from J, leaving 10 bases between them. This CDR3 spans 12 amino acids. The CDR3 loop reads CASSLGWAEAFF. CDR3 sequence (DNA): TGTGCCAGCAGCCTCGGGTGGGCTGAAGCTTTCTTT.

V gene TRBV2 combines with J gene TRBJ2-1; D may be TRBD2 (7 bases). Trimming stripped 7 bases from V and 10 bases from J, with 17 bases between. The CDR3 sequence is 13 residues long. Germline CDR1 and CDR2: SNHLY and FYNNEI. The CDR3 bases are TGTGCCAGCAAAGGGCGGGGGCCGTGGGAGCAGTTCTTC. Its protein product is CASKGRGPWEQFF. The full variable domain, with the rest looked up from reference TRBV2 and TRBJ2-1, is EPEVTQTPSHQVTQMGQEVILRCVPISNHLYFYWYRQILGQKVEFLVSFYNNEISEKSEIFDDQFSVERPDGSNFTLKIRSTKLEDSAMYFCASKGRGPWEQFFGPGTRLTVL.

The chain recombines TRBV9 with TRBJ2-1; 7 bases agree with TRBD2. This CDR3 has 15 amino acids. Germline values: CDR1 SGDLS, CDR2 YYNGEE. Unmatched junction bases numbered 7, after V lost 4 bases and J lost 3 bases. The CDR3 reads CASSPGTTLYNEQFF. The CDR3 DNA sequence: TGTGCCAGCAGCCCGGGGACTACTCTCTACAATGAGCAGTTCTTC. Filled out from reference TRBV9 and TRBJ2-1, the complete variable domain reads DSGVTQTPKHLITATGQRVTLRCSPRSGDLSVYWYQQSLDQGLQFLIQYYNGEERAKGNILERFSAQQFPDLHSELNLSSLELGDSALYFCASSPGTTLYNEQFFGPGTRLTVL.

The V call is TRBV19, the J call TRBJ1-2; 7 bases align to TRBD1. This CDR3 comprises 17 residues. After removal of 0 bases from V and 4 bases from J, the junction contained 11 bases not matched to a gene. The germline CDR1 and CDR2 sequences are LNHDA and SQIVND (reference sequence). The CDR3 protein is CASSIDLGQGTAYGYTF. CDR3 DNA: TGTGCCAGTAGTATAGATCTCGGGCAGGGGACAGCCTATGGCTACACCTTC.

For the CDR3, the DNA is TGTGCCAGCAGTTGGACGGGACAGTCGGCCTATCAGCCCCAGCATTTT. The encoded protein is CASSWTGQSAYQPQHF. This chain links TRBV27 with TRBJ1-5; 7 bases line up with TRBD1. This CDR3 has 16 amino acids. Germline V gene lookup returns CDR1 MNHEY and CDR2 SMNVEV (reference sequence). Germline trimming cut 4 bases from V and 5 bases from J; bases unmatched to any gene: 11.

This chain links TRBV5-5 with TRBJ1-6; D is perhaps TRBD1 (5 bases). The CDR3 consists of 14 residues. V lost 4 bases, J lost 10 bases, and 15 bases lay in between. From germline, CDR1 is SGHKS and CDR2 YYEKEE (reference sequence). CDR3 bases: TGTGCCAGCAGCGCCAGGCAGGGAGGGTCACCCCTCCACTTT. It translates to CASSARQGGSPLHF. Full variable domain (missing parts from reference TRBV5-5 and TRBJ1-6): DAGVTQSPTHLIKTRGQQVTLRCSPISGHKSVSWYQQVLGQGPQFIFQYYEKEERGRGNFPDRFSARQFPNYSSELNVNALLLGDSALYLCASSARQGGSPLHFGNGTRLTVT.

The table lists this clone with a count of one. The chain combines TRBV19 with TRBJ1-2, with a possible D match to TRBD1 (5 bases). The germline V and J ends were trimmed by 3 bases and 5 bases, with 13 bases remaining between them. From germline, CDR1 is LNHDA and CDR2 SQIVND (reference sequence). The CDR3 spans 14 residues. CDR3 nucleotide sequence: TGTGCCAGTAGTATTGGGCAGGGAGGTTATGGCTACACCTTC. Amino acid sequence: CASSIGQGGYGYTF.